The 2 T cell receptor beta chains reported below all come from one sample, sequenced in a study of CD8 T cells in ankylosing spondylitis. TCRdb re-analysed the 5' RACE reads in MiXCR, keeping a single row per CDR3 protein. The sample carries around 300,000 distinct CDR3 sequences, roughly 20% recorded once. The sample consisted of blood, either unsorted or a sorted T cell fraction (not recorded which). The origin of the receptors is a female donor with ankylosing spondylitis or in good health (not recorded which).

The V and J genes are TRBV10-3 and TRBJ2-7; 7 bases map to TRBD1. Germline V gene lookup returns CDR1 ENHRY and CDR2 SYGVKD. The J segment lost 0 bases and the V segment lost 4 bases, leaving 6 bases of the junction unmatched. The CDR3 spans 15 residues. The CDR3 bases are TGTGCCATCAGTGCAACTGGACAGGCCTCCTACGAGCAGTACTTC. This translates into CAISATGQASYEQYF.

In its sample, this clonotype was seen a few times. This chain uses TRBV6-5 with TRBJ1-1; 8 nucleotides match TRBD1. The germline V gene has CDR1 MNHEY and CDR2 SVGAGI. The CDR3 length is 15 residues. The V segment lost 2 bases and the J segment 7 bases; nucleotides outside the gene matches: 9. The CDR3 nucleotides are TGTGCCAGCAGTTACCGTCCCCAGGGGGCGATTGAAGCTTTCTTT. Encoded protein: CASSYRPQGAIEAFF.